These 12 T cell receptor beta chains were sequenced from one sample in a study of shared clonotypes between healthy human individuals. Clones were sequenced by immunoSEQ multiplex PCR, and TCRdb holds only the in-frame ones, with some missing. This table has fewer than 1.8 million clones, approximately 98.5% appearing once. The sequencing sample was made of naive CD4+ T cells sorted from blood. Subset described: CD45RA+ positively selected. These receptors all come from a young man in good health.

V and J are TRBV11-2 and TRBJ2-1; a possible D gene is TRBD2 (5 bases). V lost 5 bases and J 4 bases, leaving 15 bases between the germline ends. CDR3 size: 15 residues. CDR1 and CDR2 from the germline V gene are SGHAT and FQNNGV. The CDR3 is CASSPSTGSYNEQFF. DNA for the CDR3: TGTGCCAGCAGCCCTAGCACGGGGTCTTACAATGAGCAGTTCTTC.

To note about this clone: Other DNA sequences in this specimen translate into the identical CDR3. The chain joins TRBV21-1 to TRBJ2-2; the tabulated D call, TRBD2, remains unverified against the DNA. TRBV21-1 is tagged as a pseudogene. This CDR3 has 11 residues. For the CDR3, the DNA is TGTGCCAGCCGCGGAAGCGGGGAGCTGTTTTTT. Translating it yields CASRGSGELFF.

The rearrangement links TRBV11-2 to TRBJ2-1; tentative D call: TRBD1 (5 bases). Between the trimmed V and J ends, which lost 1 base and 7 bases, there was a span of 8 bases. The CDR3 length is 13 residues. Germline V gene data show CDR1 as SGHAT and CDR2 as FQNNGV. As DNA, the CDR3 is TGTGCCAGCAGCTTAGGACGACAGAATGAGCAGTTCTTC. Its translation: CASSLGRQNEQFF.

V gene TRBV5-1 combines with J gene TRBJ2-5; either TRBD1 or TRBD2 may supply D (5 bases each). The germline CDR1 and CDR2 sequences are SGHRS and YFSETQ. The CDR3 consists of 15 residues. V lost 4 bases and J lost 4, with 17 bases in between. CDR3 sequence (DNA): TGCGCCAGCAGCCGAGAGGGACCCGAAGGAGAGACCCAGTACTTC. Its translation is CASSREGPEGETQYF.

This chain joins TRBV5-6 and TRBJ2-7, with 11 bases aligning to TRBD2. Germline loops: CDR1 SGHDT, CDR2 YYEEEE. The CDR3 has 14 amino acids. The J segment lost 4 bases and the V segment lost 3 bases, leaving 3 bases of the junction unmatched. CDR3 residues: CASSSLAGVYEQYF. The CDR3 DNA sequence: TGTGCCAGCAGCTCACTAGCGGGAGTGTACGAGCAGTACTTC.

V gene TRBV4-3 combines with J gene TRBJ2-1; possibly TRBD2 for D (5 bases). Trimming stripped 4 bases from V and 4 bases from J, with 14 bases between. CDR1 and CDR2 (germline): LGHNA, YSLEER. The CDR3 consists of 15 residues. CDR3 sequence (DNA): TGCGCCAGCAGCCCCGGAGGTAGCCGATACAATGAGCAGTTCTTC. This sequence encodes CASSPGGSRYNEQFF.

The chain recombines TRBV7-8 with TRBJ1-4; possibly TRBD1 for D (5 bases). This CDR3 spans 13 amino acids. Germline V gene sequence: CDR1 SGHVS, CDR2 FQNEAQ. V was trimmed by 3 bases and J by 13 bases, leaving 15 bases between them. The CDR3 here is CASSLGPDLILFF. The CDR3 nucleotides read TGTGCCAGCAGCTTGGGGCCAGACCTTATACTGTTTTTT.

The rearrangement links TRBV30 to TRBJ2-4; D perhaps matches TRBD1 (5 bases). Trimming took 0 bases from V and 5 from J, leaving 11 bases between them. This CDR3 has 14 residues. The V gene's germline CDR1 is GTSNPN and CDR2 SVGIG (reference sequence). The CDR3 loop reads CAWSVRNRQNIQYF. The CDR3 region has the DNA TGTGCCTGGAGTGTACGAAACAGGCAAAACATTCAGTACTTC.

The chain has TRBV11-3 and TRBJ2-1, with TRBD2 matching 7 bases. The germline V gene has CDR1 SGHNT and CDR2 YENEEA. The V segment lost 4 bases and the J segment 0 bases; nucleotides outside the gene matches: 9. The CDR3 has 17 residues. As DNA, the CDR3 is TGTGCCAGCAGCTATACCAGCGGGGCGAGCTCCTACAATGAGCAGTTCTTC. Its protein is CASSYTSGASSYNEQFF.

The V gene is TRBV30, the J gene TRBJ2-5, with TRBD2 matching over 7 bases. CDR1 GTSNPN and CDR2 SVGIG come from the germline V gene (reference sequence). V lost 1 base to trimming and J lost 7 bases; unmatched junction nucleotides: 0. The CDR3 sequence is 11 residues long. CDR3: CAWSAGGTQYF. CDR3 bases: TGTGCCTGGAGTGCGGGGGGGACCCAGTACTTC.

The rearrangement joins TRBV5-1 to TRBJ2-2; no firm D call. The CDR3 contains 16 residues. CDR1 and CDR2 from the germline V gene are SGHRS and YFSETQ. V lost 4 bases and J lost 0, with 13 bases in between. The CDR3 spells CASSQRGASNTGELFF. The CDR3 bases are TGCGCCAGCAGCCAGCGCGGAGCCTCGAACACCGGGGAGCTGTTTTTT.

This rearrangement joins TRBV2 to TRBJ1-5; the D is unclear. Germline V CDR1 and CDR2: SNHLY, FYNNEI. The CDR3 contains 14 residues. Trimming removed 8 bases at V and 2 bases at J, with 13 bases between. The CDR3 loop reads CASGSLWGNQPQHF. The CDR3 DNA sequence: TGTGCCAGCGGATCCCTGTGGGGCAATCAGCCCCAGCATTTT. Supplemented by reference TRBV2 and TRBJ1-5, the full variable domain reads EPEVTQTPSHQVTQMGQEVILRCVPISNHLYFYWYRQILGQKVEFLVSFYNNEISEKSEIFDDQFSVERPDGSNFTLKIRSTKLEDSAMYFCASGSLWGNQPQHFGDGTRLSIL.